This TCR beta chain was identified in a study of T cell changes during pregnancy in multiple sclerosis. The data were produced by immunoSEQ multiplex PCR, yet TCRdb's version contains in-frame clones alone and is incomplete. The top ten hold 0.74% of the sample, which has 30,000 to 35,000 clones, about 86% seen once. This clonotype was sampled from a female donor in good health, enrolled as a control in a pregnancy study. Here the sequenced sample was CD4+ T cells from peripheral blood mononuclear cells, taken in the first trimester of pregnancy.

The chain's CDR3 is CASRTLGGQNTEAFF. The CDR3 DNA reads TGCGCCAGCAGGACCTTGGGGGGGCAGAACACTGAAGCTTTCTTT. The chain recombines TRBV5-1 with TRBJ1-1; perhaps TRBD1 as D (6 bases). Trimming left V 5 bases short and J 1 base short, with 15 bases between. Germline V gene lookup returns CDR1 SGHRS and CDR2 YFSETQ. The CDR3 runs 15 residues.